These 26 T cell receptor beta chains share one sample of origin, sequenced in a study of human T cells and chemical hapten exposure. TCRdb analysed the RACE reads with MiXCR anew, one entry per CDR3 protein. The sample contains about 360,000 distinct CDR3 sequences, 4.8% of which appear only once. Time point defined: patch test 1, 2 weeks after DPC sensitization. This sample's treatment: therapeutic diphenylcyclopropenone sensitization with weekly scalp DPC. Sequenced here: whole blood, sampled in connection with sensitization to the hapten diphenylcyclopropenone (DPC). The receptor set was obtained from a woman aged 45-65 years with alopecia areata. Some clones in this sample may be carry-over from other donors' samples.

The chain joins TRBV25-1 to TRBJ2-7; D not resolved. CDR3 length: 14 amino acids. V was shortened by 2 bases and J by 3 bases, with 11 bases between the two germline ends. Germline V gene sequence: CDR1 MGHDK, CDR2 SYGVNS. The CDR3: CASSEPLRGYEQYF. The CDR3 nucleotides read TGTGCCAGCAGTGAACCCCTAAGAGGCTACGAGCAGTACTTC.

This sequence joins TRBV2 and TRBJ1-5, with 7 positions matching TRBD1. V lost 7 bases, J lost 6 bases, and 9 bases stayed unmatched. The CDR3 consists of 14 residues. From germline, CDR1 is SNHLY and CDR2 FYNNEI. The DNA for the CDR3 is TGTGCCAGCAATCTACAGGGGAAAGCTCAGCCCCAGCATTTT. Its protein is CASNLQGKAQPQHF.

This clonotype was recorded a few times. The V gene is TRBV9, the J gene TRBJ1-4; the D is unclear. Germline CDR1 reads SGDLS; CDR2 reads YYNGEE. The CDR3 extends over 15 amino acids. V was clipped by 1 base and J by 5 bases, with 12 bases between them. CDR3 in DNA: TGTGCCAGCAGCGTAAGCCATCAAACGAATGAAAAACTGTTTTTT. Translated, it gives CASSVSHQTNEKLFF.

This clonotype was counted at least ten times. The chain uses TRBV7-2 and TRBJ1-2, with D possibly being TRBD1 (5 bases). Germline V gene sequence: CDR1 SGHTA, CDR2 FQGNSA. The V end was cut by 3 bases, the J end by 2 bases, with 13 bases between. This CDR3 contains 15 residues. DNA of the CDR3: TGTGCCAGCAGCTTGGGAAGAACAGGCAACTATGGCTACACCTTC. Amino acids: CASSLGRTGNYGYTF.

This clonotype was detected many times. The chain couples TRBV6-2 or TRBV6-3 to TRBJ1-1; tentative D call: TRBD1 (5 bases). Trimming pared 6 bases from V and 7 bases from J, leaving 15 bases between. Per germline, CDR1 MNHEY and CDR2 SVGEGT. CDR3 length: 13 residues. CDR3 bases: TGTGCCAGCAGGCTCTCAGGGTCGGGTGAAGCTTTCTTT. Residues: CASRLSGSGEAFF.

This clonotype came up a few times. This rearrangement joins TRBV20-1 to TRBJ1-1; D unresolved. The CDR3 covers 15 residues. V was clipped by 1 base and J by 1 base, with 13 bases between them. The germline gives CDR1 DFQATT, CDR2 SNEGSKA (reference sequence). CDR3 coding DNA: TGCAGTGCTAGAGGATTGAGGCAGGCGAACACTGAAGCTTTCTTT. The encoded protein is CSARGLRQANTEAFF.

The chain joins TRBV30 to TRBJ2-3, with 10 bases matching TRBD2. V lost 0 bases, J lost 6 bases, and 6 bases stayed unmatched. Germline V gene data show CDR1 as GTSNPN and CDR2 as SVGIG (reference sequence). This CDR3 has 15 amino acids. The CDR3 DNA reads as TGTGCCTGGAGTGTAGCGGGAGGGCCTACGGATACGCAGTATTTT. Translated: CAWSVAGGPTDTQYF.

This clonotype was found many times. At one end the junction does not follow the germline gene, possibly because of a read error. The V and J genes are TRBV10-3 and TRBJ2-7; D call uncertain. Looked up from germline, CDR1 is ENHRY and CDR2 is SYGVKD. The CDR3 extends over 12 amino acids. The CDR3 sequence is CAISESPGPFGW. CDR3 DNA sequence: TGTGCCATCAGTGAGTCTCCGGGTCCCTTTGGATGG.

The chain combines TRBV4-1 with TRBJ2-5; D remains ambiguous. The CDR3 loop spans 12 amino acids. Germline CDR1 and CDR2: MGHRA and YSYEKL. V was shortened by 1 base and J by 5 bases, with 5 bases between the two germline ends. The CDR3 spells CASSQGSETQYF. The CDR3 DNA reads as TGCGCCAGCAGCCAAGGTTCTGAGACCCAGTACTTC.

The table lists this clonotype with a few counts. This sequence joins TRBV20-1 and TRBJ2-7; D gene uncertain. Per the germline V gene, CDR1 is DFQATT and CDR2 is SNEGSKA (reference sequence). This CDR3 is 12 amino acids long. Trimming left V 1 base short and J 5 bases short, with 9 bases between. The CDR3 DNA is TGCAGTGCTAGAGGTGGTGGGAACGAGCAGTACTTC. Protein: CSARGGGNEQYF.

This chain connects TRBV2 to TRBJ1-1; D ambiguous. V lost 6 bases to trimming and J lost 0 bases, with 11 bases between them. CDR1 and CDR2 from the germline V gene are SNHLY and FYNNEI. This CDR3 spans 14 amino acids. The CDR3 is CASRREGMNTEAFF. CDR3 DNA sequence: TGTGCCAGCAGGCGGGAGGGAATGAACACTGAAGCTTTCTTT.

This clonotype was counted a few times. The chain links TRBV7-8 to TRBJ2-1; 14 bases line up with TRBD2. The length of the CDR3 is 17 residues. Germline CDR1 reads SGHVS; CDR2 reads FQNEAQ. V was clipped by 8 bases and J by 6 bases; unmatched bases: 12. This CDR3 is CASCSYLTSGGANEQFF. In DNA, the CDR3 is TGTGCCAGCTGCTCCTACCTGACTAGCGGGGGGGCCAATGAGCAGTTCTTC.

The rearrangement joins TRBV4-2 to TRBJ2-5; D is possibly TRBD2 (5 bases). The CDR3 has 15 amino acids. Germline V gene sequence: CDR1 LGHNA, CDR2 YNFKEQ. Trimming removed 1 base from V and 3 bases from J, with 12 bases in between. The CDR3 DNA sequence: TGTGCCAGCAGCCAAGTTCTAGAGGGAAAAGAGACCCAGTACTTC. Amino acids: CASSQVLEGKETQYF.

This clonotype was observed many times. The chain has TRBV12-3 or TRBV12-4 and TRBJ2-5; D is possibly TRBD2 (5 bases). The CDR3 is 13 residues long. V shed 6 bases and J shed 7 bases, with 15 bases lying between them. CDR3 in amino acids: CASRPGIVVTQYF. The CDR3 region has the DNA TGTGCCAGCAGGCCGGGGATCGTCGTGACCCAGTACTTC.

As to this clonotype: This may be a read error: a much more frequent sequence differs by one nucleotide. The rearrangement links TRBV7-7 to TRBJ1-1; a weak D match, TRBD1 (5 bases). Germline-derived CDR1 and CDR2 are SSHAT and FNYEAQ (reference sequence). This CDR3 region has 13 residues. With 3 bases removed from V and 6 bases from J, the gap between germline ends came to 11 bases. The chain's CDR3 is CASSFSWDSEAFF. The CDR3 coding sequence is TGTGCCAGCAGCTTTTCGTGGGACTCTGAAGCTTTCTTT. Drawing the rest from reference TRBV7-7 and TRBJ1-1, the complete variable domain is GAGVSQSPRYKVTKRGQDVTLRCDPISSHATLYWYQQALGQGPEFLTYFNYEAQPDKSGLPSDRFSAERPEGSISTLTIQRTEQRDSAMYRCASSFSWDSEAFFGQGTRLTVV.

The sample holds a few counts of this clonotype. The V and J genes are TRBV2 and TRBJ2-5; D is perhaps TRBD2 (6 bases). V lost 3 bases and J 9 bases, leaving 14 bases between the germline ends. CDR3 length: 13 residues. CDR1 is SNHLY, CDR2 FYNNEI, per germline. The CDR3 coding sequence is TGTGCCAGCAGTGAGGGGCGGGGAGTAGCCCAGTACTTC. This sequence encodes CASSEGRGVAQYF.

The V and J genes are TRBV20-1 and TRBJ2-5; TRBD2 matches 9 bases. V shed 2 bases and J 4 bases; nucleotides not matched to a gene: 11. The CDR3 contains 16 residues. Germline V gene sequence: CDR1 DFQATT, CDR2 SNEGSKA (reference sequence). CDR3 in amino acids: CSARYSGRSGGETQYF. The CDR3 nucleotides are TGCAGTGCTAGATATAGCGGGAGATCGGGTGGAGAGACCCAGTACTTC.

The table lists this clonotype with a few counts. The chain is built from TRBV27 and TRBJ2-1, with D perhaps given as TRBD1 or TRBD2 (5 bases each). The ends were cut back, 5 bases at V and 6 bases at J, with 11 bases in the middle. Germline lookup yields CDR1 MNHEY and CDR2 SMNVEV (reference sequence). CDR3 length: 13 residues. CDR3 in DNA: TGTGCCAGCAGTCCACTAGGGGTCAATGAGCAGTTCTTC. It is translated as CASSPLGVNEQFF.

This clonotype was seen more than once but under ten times. The chain carries TRBV6-6 and TRBJ1-4, with D possibly matching TRBD1 (6 bases). CDR1 is MNHNY, CDR2 SVGAGI, per germline (reference sequence). The CDR3 loop spans 15 amino acids. Trimming took off 7 bases at V and 4 bases at J, with 16 bases between the two ends. The CDR3 DNA follows: TGTGCCAGCACGTCTGCAGGGGCGAGTAATGAAAAACTGTTTTTT. Its translation: CASTSAGASNEKLFF.

The rearrangement uses TRBV5-6 and TRBJ2-3; 9 bases match TRBD1. CDR3 length: 14 residues. CDR1 and CDR2 (germline): SGHDT, YYEEEE. V shed 4 bases, J shed 9 bases, and the junction held 9 bases outside the gene matches. In DNA, the CDR3 is TGTGCCAGCAGCGCCGGACAGGGGTATGCCACGCAGTATTTT. Translating gives CASSAGQGYATQYF.

The chain links TRBV7-2 to TRBJ2-1; unclear D gene. CDR3 length equals 16 residues. Germline V CDR1 and CDR2: SGHTA, FQGNSA. The ends were cut back, 5 bases at V and 2 bases at J, with 16 bases in the middle. Here the CDR3 reads CASSLTYRPTYNEQFF. The CDR3 DNA reads TGTGCCAGCAGCCTTACTTACCGACCGACCTACAATGAGCAGTTCTTC.

This clonotype was counted ten times or more. This rearrangement joins TRBV2 to TRBJ1-3; D ambiguous. V was pared by 4 bases and J by 0 bases, with 10 bases between. The length of the CDR3 is 15 residues. CDR1 and CDR2 from the germline V gene are SNHLY and FYNNEI. The CDR3 here is CASSVIRGSGNTIYF. The DNA for the CDR3 is TGTGCCAGCAGTGTGATACGGGGCTCTGGAAACACCATATATTTT.

This clonotype has ten or more counts. The rearrangement joins TRBV19 to TRBJ2-5, with D hard to call. Trimming shortened V by 4 bases and J by 5 bases, and 11 bases separated the two germline ends. Per the germline V gene, CDR1 is LNHDA and CDR2 is SQIVND (reference sequence). The CDR3 sequence is 13 residues long. The CDR3 protein is CASSTGLEETQYF. DNA for the CDR3: TGTGCCAGTAGTACAGGCCTGGAGGAGACCCAGTACTTC. The full variable domain, in which reference TRBV19 and TRBJ2-5 provide the parts outside the CDR3, is DGGITQSPKYLFRKEGQNVTLSCEQNLNHDAMYWYRQDPGQGLRLIYYSQIVNDFQKGDIAEGYSVSREKKESFPLTVTSAQKNPTAFYLCASSTGLEETQYFGPGTRLLVL.

This clonotype appeared many times. The chain employs TRBV4-1 and TRBJ2-1; D ambiguous. Trimming took off 0 bases at V and 0 bases at J, with 9 bases between the two ends. The CDR3 runs 16 residues. Germline V gene data show CDR1 as MGHRA and CDR2 as YSYEKL. CDR3 nucleotide sequence: TGCGCCAGCAGCCAAGAATCATGGAGCTCCTACAATGAGCAGTTCTTC. It translates to CASSQESWSSYNEQFF.

Ten or more counts support this clonotype. The chain joins TRBV5-1 to TRBJ2-7; D tentatively fits TRBD1 or TRBD2 (5 bases each). The ends were cut back, 0 bases at V and 3 bases at J, with 22 bases in the middle. This CDR3 region has 18 residues. CDR1 and CDR2 from the germline V gene are SGHRS and YFSETQ. The CDR3 sequence: CASSLGSSTPARGYEQYF. CDR3 nucleotides: TGCGCCAGCAGCTTGGGGTCTAGCACCCCCGCGAGGGGCTACGAGCAGTACTTC.

This clonotype was observed a few times. V usage is TRBV7-9 and J usage is TRBJ1-5; maybe TRBD1 (5 bases). CDR1 and CDR2 (germline): SEHNR, FQNEAQ (reference sequence). The CDR3 covers 13 residues. Deletions cut 5 bases from V and 5 bases from J, with 10 bases between. The CDR3 sequence: CASSATTDQPQHF. The CDR3 DNA follows: TGTGCCAGCAGCGCGACGACAGATCAGCCCCAGCATTTT.